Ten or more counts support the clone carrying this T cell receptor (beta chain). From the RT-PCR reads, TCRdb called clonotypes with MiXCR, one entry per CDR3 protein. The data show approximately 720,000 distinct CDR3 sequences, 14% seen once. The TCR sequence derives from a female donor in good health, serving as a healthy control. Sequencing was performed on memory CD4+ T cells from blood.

In nucleotides, the CDR3 is TGTGCCACCCAGAGTTCGGGACAGGGCAATCAGCCCCAGCATTTT. Encoded protein: CATQSSGQGNQPQHF. V gene TRBV10-3 combines with J gene TRBJ1-5; 8 nucleotides align to TRBD1. CDR1 is ENHRY and CDR2 is SYGVKD in the germline V gene. The J segment lost 2 bases and the V segment lost 10 bases, leaving 10 bases of the junction unmatched. This CDR3 comprises 15 residues.